Described below is a single T cell receptor beta chain sequence and its context. Its antigen is unidentified. This CDR3 comprises 17 residues. Germline V gives CDR1 MDHEN, CDR2 SYDVKM. The entry originates in a study of CXCR3-negative and CXCR3-positive naive CD8 T cells. The libraries of TRB cDNA were constructed through 5' RACE using UMI labels. TCRdb processed the 5' RACE reads again and assigns one entry to each CDR3 protein, with no DNA. The specimen's table records about 85,000 distinct CDR3 sequences. Notes on the study in general: Diversity proved comparably high across both naive subsets and much lower in memory CD8+ cells. TRB CDR3 hydrophobicity was greater in CXCR3-positive naive cells than in CXCR3-negative naive cells.

This rearrangement joins TRBV28 to TRBJ2-7; TCRdb reports TRBD1, a call that lacks DNA to check it against. The source is a human donor in good health. Some clones in this sample may be carry-over from other donors' samples. The material sequenced was naive CXCR3+ CD8+ T cells from blood. The subset was: CD45RO-CCR7+CD27+CD95- naive CD8+ T cells expressing CXCR3 (TNR3+). CDR3 residues: CASSLRYERSGYYEQYF.